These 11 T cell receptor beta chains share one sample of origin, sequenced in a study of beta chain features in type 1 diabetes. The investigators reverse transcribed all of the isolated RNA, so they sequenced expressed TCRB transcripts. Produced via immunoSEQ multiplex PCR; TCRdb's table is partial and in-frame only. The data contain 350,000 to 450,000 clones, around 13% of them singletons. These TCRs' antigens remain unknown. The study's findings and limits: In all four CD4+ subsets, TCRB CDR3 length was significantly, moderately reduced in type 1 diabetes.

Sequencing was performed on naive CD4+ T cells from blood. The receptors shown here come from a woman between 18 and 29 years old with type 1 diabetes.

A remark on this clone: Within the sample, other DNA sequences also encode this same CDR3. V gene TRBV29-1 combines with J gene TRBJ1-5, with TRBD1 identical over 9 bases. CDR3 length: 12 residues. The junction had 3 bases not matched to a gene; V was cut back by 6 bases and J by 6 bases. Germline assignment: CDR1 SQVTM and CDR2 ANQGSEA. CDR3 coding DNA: TGCAGCGTCGGACAGGGGCTTCAGCCCCAGCATTTT. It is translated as CSVGQGLQPQHF.

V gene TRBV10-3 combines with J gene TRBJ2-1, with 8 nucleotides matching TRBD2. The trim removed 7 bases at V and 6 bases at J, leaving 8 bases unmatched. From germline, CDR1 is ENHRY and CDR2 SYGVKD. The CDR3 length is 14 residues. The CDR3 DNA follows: TGTGCCATCATGCCCAGCGGGAGAGTCAATGAGCAGTTCTTC. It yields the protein CAIMPSGRVNEQFF.

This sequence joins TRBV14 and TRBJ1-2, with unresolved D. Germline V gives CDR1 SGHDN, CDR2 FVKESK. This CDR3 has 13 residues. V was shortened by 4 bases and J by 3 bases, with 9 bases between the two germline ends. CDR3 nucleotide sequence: TGTGCCAGCAGCCCTGGCTTGGACTATGGCTACACCTTC. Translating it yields CASSPGLDYGYTF.

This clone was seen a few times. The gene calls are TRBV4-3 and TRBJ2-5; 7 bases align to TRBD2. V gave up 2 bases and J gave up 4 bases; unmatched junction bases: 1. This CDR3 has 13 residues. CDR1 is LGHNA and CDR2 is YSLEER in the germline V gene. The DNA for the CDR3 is TGCGCCAGCAGCCAAACGGGAGGAGAGACCCAGTACTTC. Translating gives CASSQTGGETQYF.

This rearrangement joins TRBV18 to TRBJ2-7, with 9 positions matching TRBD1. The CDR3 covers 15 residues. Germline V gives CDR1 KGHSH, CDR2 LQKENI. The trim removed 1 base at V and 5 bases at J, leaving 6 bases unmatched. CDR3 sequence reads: CASSPQGTGRDEQYF. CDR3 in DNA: TGTGCCAGCTCACCACAAGGGACAGGGAGGGACGAGCAGTACTTC.

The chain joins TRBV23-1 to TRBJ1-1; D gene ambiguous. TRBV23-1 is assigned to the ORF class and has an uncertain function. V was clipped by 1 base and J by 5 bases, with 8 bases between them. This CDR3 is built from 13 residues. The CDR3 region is CASSQCLRTEAFF. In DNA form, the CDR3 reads TGCGCCAGCAGTCAATGTTTGAGGACTGAAGCTTTCTTT.

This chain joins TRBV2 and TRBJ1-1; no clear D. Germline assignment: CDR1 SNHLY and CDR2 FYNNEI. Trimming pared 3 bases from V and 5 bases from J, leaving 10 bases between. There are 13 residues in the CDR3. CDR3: CASSDRRDTEAFF. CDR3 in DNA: TGTGCCAGCAGTGACCGGAGGGATACTGAAGCTTTCTTT.

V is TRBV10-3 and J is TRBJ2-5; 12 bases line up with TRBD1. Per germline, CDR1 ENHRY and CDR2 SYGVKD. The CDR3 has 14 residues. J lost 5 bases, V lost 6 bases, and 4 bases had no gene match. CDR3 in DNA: TGTGCCATCAGGGGACAGGGGGCTGGGGAGACCCAGTACTTC. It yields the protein CAIRGQGAGETQYF.

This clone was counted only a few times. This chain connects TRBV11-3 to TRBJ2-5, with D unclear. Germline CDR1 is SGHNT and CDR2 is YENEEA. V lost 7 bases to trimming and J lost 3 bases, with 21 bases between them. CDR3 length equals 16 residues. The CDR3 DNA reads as TGTGCCAGCAAACCAAGAGTGTCCCCACTTGAAGAGACCCAGTACTTC. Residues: CASKPRVSPLEETQYF.

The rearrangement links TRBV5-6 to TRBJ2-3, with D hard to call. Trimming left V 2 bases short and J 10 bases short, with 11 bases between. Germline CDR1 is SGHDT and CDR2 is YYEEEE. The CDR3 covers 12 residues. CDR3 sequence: CASSFSGSSQYF. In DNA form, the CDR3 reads TGTGCCAGCAGCTTCTCCGGTAGTTCGCAGTATTTT.

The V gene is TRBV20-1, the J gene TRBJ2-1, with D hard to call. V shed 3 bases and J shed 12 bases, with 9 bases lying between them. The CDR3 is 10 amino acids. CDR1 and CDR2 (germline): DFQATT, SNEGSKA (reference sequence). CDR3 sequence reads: CSASNFGQFF. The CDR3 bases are TGCAGTGCTAGCAACTTCGGGCAGTTCTTC.